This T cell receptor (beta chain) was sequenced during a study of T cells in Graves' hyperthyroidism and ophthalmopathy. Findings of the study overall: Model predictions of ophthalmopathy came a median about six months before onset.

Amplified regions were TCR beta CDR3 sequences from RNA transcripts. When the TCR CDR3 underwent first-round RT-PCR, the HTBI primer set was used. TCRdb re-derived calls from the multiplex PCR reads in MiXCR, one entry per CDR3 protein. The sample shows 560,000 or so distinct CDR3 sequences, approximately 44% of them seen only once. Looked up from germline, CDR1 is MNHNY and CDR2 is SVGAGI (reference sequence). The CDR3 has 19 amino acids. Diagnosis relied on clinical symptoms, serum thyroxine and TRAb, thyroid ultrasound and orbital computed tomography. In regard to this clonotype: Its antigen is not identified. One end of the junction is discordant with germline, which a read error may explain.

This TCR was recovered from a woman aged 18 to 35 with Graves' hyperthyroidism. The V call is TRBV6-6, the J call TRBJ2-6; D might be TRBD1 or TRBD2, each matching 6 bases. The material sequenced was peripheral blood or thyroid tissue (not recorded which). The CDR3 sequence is CASSYFRPEGVRGANGLTF. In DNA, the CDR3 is TGTGCCAGCAGTTACTTTCGCCCAGAGGGCGTGAGGGGGGCCAACGGCCTGACTTTC.